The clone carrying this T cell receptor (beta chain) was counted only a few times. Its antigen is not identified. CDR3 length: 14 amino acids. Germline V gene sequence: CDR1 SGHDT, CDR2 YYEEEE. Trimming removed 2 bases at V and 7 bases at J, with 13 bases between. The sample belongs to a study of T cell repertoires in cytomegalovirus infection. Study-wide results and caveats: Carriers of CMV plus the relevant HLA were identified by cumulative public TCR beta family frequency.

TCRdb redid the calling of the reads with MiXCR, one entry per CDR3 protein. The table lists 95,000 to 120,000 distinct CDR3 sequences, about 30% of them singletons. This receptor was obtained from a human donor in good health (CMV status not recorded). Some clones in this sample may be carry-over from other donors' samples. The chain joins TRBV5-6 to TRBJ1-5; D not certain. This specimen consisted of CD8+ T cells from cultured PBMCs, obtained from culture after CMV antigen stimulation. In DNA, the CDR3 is TGTGCCAGCAGCTTCACCGGGTCCCGGCAGCCCCAGCATTTT. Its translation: CASSFTGSRQPQHF.